The 30 T cell receptor beta chains below come from one sample, sequenced in a study of T-cell reconstitution after alpha-beta-depleted transplantation in children. TCRbeta library preparation incorporated unique molecular identifiers. TCRdb reanalysed the PCR reads using MiXCR and keeps one entry per CDR3 protein. The sample records 240,000 or so distinct CDR3 sequences, 9.5% to 15% being singletons. Sequenced material: PBMCs from the stem cell graft donor, taken from the stem cell graft. The receptors shown here come from a human donor who donated a stem cell graft to a child with acute lymphoblastic leukemia.

This clonotype was seen at least ten times. This rearrangement joins TRBV28 to TRBJ2-3; perhaps TRBD1 as D (6 bases). The CDR3 loop spans 14 amino acids. The germline CDR1 and CDR2 sequences are MDHEN and SYDVKM. Trimming took 2 bases from V and 3 from J, leaving 9 bases between them. For the CDR3, the DNA is TGTGCCAGCAGTTTACTACAGGGAACAGATACGCAGTATTTT. Translated, it gives CASSLLQGTDTQYF.

For this clonotype: A clone one base away is much larger, so this may be a read error. V is TRBV6-1 and J is TRBJ2-7; 9 bases align to TRBD1. The CDR3 runs to 14 residues. Germline V gene sequence: CDR1 MNHNS, CDR2 SASEGT. CDR3 amino acids: CASSSGQGRYEHYF. The CDR3 nucleotides are TGTGCCAGCAGCTCCGGACAGGGGAGGTACGAGCACTACTTC.

This clonotype has ten or more counts. This chain links TRBV29-1 with TRBJ1-1, with D possibly being TRBD1 (5 bases). The CDR3 totals 11 residues. V shed 7 bases and J shed 7 bases, with 13 bases lying between them. CDR1 SQVTM and CDR2 ANQGSEA come from the germline V gene. CDR3 region: CSGGEAGEAFF. The CDR3 DNA reads as TGCAGCGGGGGGGAGGCCGGTGAAGCTTTCTTT. Full variable domain (missing parts from reference TRBV29-1 and TRBJ1-1): SAVISQKPSRDICQRGTSLTIQCQVDSQVTMMFWYRQQPGQSLTLIATANQGSEATYESGFVIDKFPISRPNLTFSTLTVSNMSPEDSSIYLCSGGEAGEAFFGQGTRLTVV.

This clonotype was observed a few times. This chain connects TRBV3-1 to TRBJ2-5; no definite D call. Per germline, CDR1 LGHDT and CDR2 YNNKEL (reference sequence). The CDR3 sequence is 15 residues long. Trimming shortened V by 6 bases and J by 4 bases, and 18 bases separated the two germline ends. CDR3 region: CASSQISRFRETQYF. Written as DNA, the CDR3 is TGTGCCAGCAGTCAAATTTCACGGTTTCGAGAGACCCAGTACTTC.

The chain has TRBV20-1 and TRBJ2-1; 12 nucleotides agree with TRBD2. The V gene's germline CDR1 is DFQATT and CDR2 SNEGSKA (reference sequence). V dropped 2 bases and J dropped 1; count of bases not matched to a gene: 6. The length of the CDR3 is 17 residues. DNA for the CDR3: TGCAGTGCTAGACCTAGCGGGAGGGCCTCTTCCTACAATGAGCAGTTCTTC. It translates to CSARPSGRASSYNEQFF.

The table lists this clonotype with many counts. The genes are TRBV2 and TRBJ1-1; 7 nucleotides match TRBD1. The CDR3 totals 13 residues. V shed 7 bases, J shed 4 bases, and the junction held 6 bases outside the gene matches. Germline V lookup: CDR1 SNHLY, CDR2 FYNNEI. The CDR3 sequence: CASKVSGGTEAFF. As DNA, the CDR3 is TGTGCCAGCAAAGTATCAGGGGGCACTGAAGCTTTCTTT.

This clonotype appeared many times. The gene calls are TRBV15 and TRBJ2-1; no definite D call. This CDR3 is built from 17 residues. Germline CDR1 reads LNHNV; CDR2 reads YYDKDF (reference sequence). Trimming took 0 bases from V and 0 from J, leaving 12 bases between them. The CDR3 DNA reads TGTGCCACCAGCAGAGATCGAGATCCCCGCTCCTACAATGAGCAGTTCTTC. This translates into CATSRDRDPRSYNEQFF.

This clonotype has at least ten counts. This chain connects TRBV5-1 to TRBJ2-7, with 7 bases lining up with TRBD2. The germline V gene encodes CDR1 SGHRS and CDR2 YFSETQ. There are 13 residues in the CDR3. The CDR3 DNA sequence: TGCAGGACACCCGGGCGGGAGTATTACGAGCAGTACTTC. Translated, it gives CRTPGREYYEQYF.

This clonotype was seen repeatedly, ten times or more. The rearrangement links TRBV5-1 to TRBJ1-2; D call uncertain. Germline assignment: CDR1 SGHRS and CDR2 YFSETQ. The CDR3 has 18 residues. Trimming stripped 0 bases from V and 5 bases from J, with 23 bases between. The CDR3 spells CASSLDTGKRTGVYGYTF. The CDR3, as DNA: TGCGCCAGCAGCTTGGATACCGGGAAGCGAACCGGAGTTTATGGCTACACCTTC.

This clonotype was seen repeatedly, ten times or more. The gene calls are TRBV18 and TRBJ2-2, with 7 positions matching TRBD2. V was pared by 0 bases and J by 1 base, with 2 bases of the junction left unmatched. The CDR3 has 16 residues. Germline values: CDR1 KGHSH, CDR2 LQKENI. CDR3 bases: TGTGCCAGCTCACCACCGCCTAGCGGGAACACCGGGGAGCTGTTTTTT. This codes for CASSPPPSGNTGELFF.

As to this clonotype: A clone one base away is much larger, so this may be a read error. V usage is TRBV5-6 and J usage is TRBJ1-2; 10 positions match TRBD1. The CDR3 has 15 residues. Germline values: CDR1 SGHDT, CDR2 YYEEEE. In DNA, the CDR3 is TGTGCCAGCAGCGACCGGGACAGGGGCAACTATGGCGACACCTTC. Protein: CASSDRDRGNYGDTF.

This clonotype came up many times. V is TRBV19 and J is TRBJ1-5, with TRBD1 identical over 7 bases. The CDR3 is 19 residues long. Germline V gene lookup returns CDR1 LNHDA and CDR2 SQIVND (reference sequence). Germline trimming cut 1 base from V and 0 bases from J; bases unmatched to any gene: 12. The DNA for the CDR3 is TGTGCCAGTAGTATAGTTCCAGGGGGAATATCAACTAGCAATCAGCCCCAGCATTTT. Protein: CASSIVPGGISTSNQPQHF.

This clonotype appeared many times. The chain has TRBV11-1 and TRBJ1-1, with D possibly being TRBD1 (6 bases). This CDR3 region has 15 residues. CDR1 and CDR2 (germline): SGHAT, FQDESV (reference sequence). Trimming took off 5 bases at V and 8 bases at J, with 21 bases between the two ends. The CDR3 reads CASSHITTGPIEAFF. The CDR3 DNA follows: TGTGCCAGCAGCCACATTACTACAGGGCCGATCGAAGCTTTCTTT.

This clonotype was counted many times. The chain joins TRBV28 to TRBJ2-7, with 9 nucleotides matching TRBD2. J gave up 0 bases and V 3 bases, and 9 bases lay outside the gene matches. This CDR3 has 17 amino acids. The germline V gene has CDR1 MDHEN and CDR2 SYDVKM. The CDR3 is CASSLIRLREGSYEQYF. The CDR3 DNA reads as TGTGCCAGCAGTTTGATCCGCCTGCGGGAGGGCTCCTACGAGCAGTACTTC.

This clonotype has at least ten counts. The V gene is TRBV7-2, the J gene TRBJ2-2; TRBD2 might be the D (5 bases). V lost 5 bases, J lost 6 bases, and 13 bases lay in between. The CDR3 runs 14 residues. From germline, CDR1 is SGHTA and CDR2 FQGNSA. The CDR3 sequence: CASSHPRGPGELFF. DNA of the CDR3: TGTGCCAGCAGCCACCCCCGGGGTCCCGGGGAGCTGTTTTTT.

This clonotype was seen ten or more times. CDR3 in amino acids: CASSRGRYGYTF. In nucleotides, the CDR3 is TGTGCCAGCAGTAGGGGAAGATATGGCTACACCTTC. This chain uses TRBV28 with TRBJ1-2; TRBD1 is a possible D gene (5 bases). CDR1 is MDHEN and CDR2 is SYDVKM in the germline V gene. Trimming left V 5 bases short and J 5 bases short, with 9 bases between. The CDR3 loop spans 12 amino acids.

There are many counts of this clonotype. The chain links TRBV7-9 to TRBJ2-7, with 7 bases matching TRBD2. The CDR3 contains 16 residues. The V segment lost 4 bases and the J segment 0 bases; nucleotides outside the gene matches: 9. CDR1 SEHNR and CDR2 FQNEAQ come from the germline V gene (reference sequence). The CDR3 DNA follows: TGTGCCAGCAGCTCCAGTGGGGGGGACCACTCCTACGAGCAGTACTTC. This gives the protein CASSSSGGDHSYEQYF.

This clonotype was counted many times. The chain combines TRBV6-1 with TRBJ1-1; D not resolved. Germline CDR1 is MNHNS and CDR2 is SASEGT. This CDR3 is built from 13 residues. V was cut by 5 bases and J by 5 bases, with 12 bases left in between. CDR3 region: CASSQTPRTEAFF. As DNA, the CDR3 is TGTGCCAGCAGTCAGACACCGAGAACTGAAGCTTTCTTT.

This clonotype showed up many times. The V gene is TRBV7-9, the J gene TRBJ2-7, with 15 positions matching TRBD2. CDR1 is SEHNR, CDR2 FQNEAQ, per germline (reference sequence). The V gene end was trimmed by 5 bases and the J gene end by 4 bases; junction bases not matched to a gene: 6. The CDR3 covers 16 residues. CDR3 protein: CASSKGLAGGIYEQYF. The CDR3, as DNA: TGTGCCAGCAGCAAGGGACTAGCGGGAGGCATTTACGAGCAGTACTTC. Drawing the rest from reference TRBV7-9 and TRBJ2-7, the complete variable domain is DTGVSQNPRHKITKRGQNVTFRCDPISEHNRLYWYRQTLGQGPEFLTYFQNEAQLEKSRLLSDRFSAERPKGSFSTLEIQRTEQGDSAMYLCASSKGLAGGIYEQYFGPGTRLTVT.

This clonotype was recorded at least ten times. This chain joins TRBV6-1 and TRBJ2-3; 11 nucleotides align to TRBD2. V shed 6 bases and J 0 bases; nucleotides not matched to a gene: 11. Germline CDR1 is MNHNS and CDR2 is SASEGT. CDR3 size: 18 residues. The CDR3 nucleotides read TGTGCCAGCAGCCTCGGGGCTAGCGGGAGGTCTAGCACAGATACGCAGTATTTT. This gives the protein CASSLGASGRSSTDTQYF.

Only a few counts were recorded for this clonotype. J is TRBJ2-5 and V is TRBV15; 7 bases are shared with TRBD1. V was pared by 1 base and J by 1 base, with 3 bases of the junction left unmatched. From germline, CDR1 is LNHNV and CDR2 YYDKDF (reference sequence). The CDR3 length is 15 residues. As DNA, the CDR3 is TGTGCCACCAGCAGAGGGACAGGACTCCAAGAGACCCAGTACTTC. This translates into CATSRGTGLQETQYF.

This chain uses TRBV6-1 with TRBJ2-5, with D tentatively TRBD2 (6 bases). Trimming shortened V by 5 bases and J by 1 base, and 11 bases separated the two germline ends. This CDR3 is built from 14 residues. In germline, CDR1 is MNHNS, CDR2 SASEGT. DNA of the CDR3: TGTGCCAGCAGTCCGCTCGGGAGCCAAGAGACCCAGTACTTC. It specifies CASSPLGSQETQYF.

This clonotype occurred many times. The rearrangement joins TRBV15 to TRBJ2-7; D is undetermined. The CDR3 spans 13 residues. From germline, CDR1 is LNHNV and CDR2 YYDKDF (reference sequence). V was clipped by 0 bases and J by 3 bases, with 6 bases between them. The CDR3 sequence is CATSRDLSYEQYF. DNA for the CDR3: TGTGCCACCAGCAGAGATCTTAGCTACGAGCAGTACTTC.

This clonotype was counted many times. The chain employs TRBV20-1 and TRBJ1-5; TRBD1 matches at 7 bases. J was trimmed by 6 bases and V by 0 bases; bases with no gene match: 8. CDR3 length: 15 residues. From germline, CDR1 is DFQATT and CDR2 SNEGSKA (reference sequence). The CDR3, as DNA: TGCAGTGCTAGAGATGCGGGGACAGTAAGTCAGCCCCAGCATTTT. Translating gives CSARDAGTVSQPQHF.

This clonotype was recorded many times. The gene calls are TRBV2 and TRBJ1-1; the D is unclear. Germline loops: CDR1 SNHLY, CDR2 FYNNEI. The CDR3 spans 13 residues. V was clipped by 4 bases and J by 3 bases, with 9 bases between them. CDR3 sequence reads: CASSVGRYTEAFF. The CDR3 region has the DNA TGTGCCAGCAGTGTAGGCCGGTACACTGAAGCTTTCTTT.

This clonotype was detected ten times or more. The V call is TRBV10-3, the J call TRBJ1-5; TRBD1 is a possible D gene (6 bases). V gave up 0 bases and J gave up 5 bases, with 11 bases separating them. The CDR3 extends over 15 amino acids. CDR1 and CDR2 from the germline V gene are ENHRY and SYGVKD. CDR3 coding DNA: TGTGCCATCAGTGAGTCGCCAGGGGTGGATCAGCCCCAGCATTTT. Translating gives CAISESPGVDQPQHF.

This clonotype was counted at least ten times. The gene calls are TRBV6-1 and TRBJ2-1, with 11 positions matching TRBD1. Germline V gene data show CDR1 as MNHNS and CDR2 as SASEGT. Losses at the gene ends were 5 bases for V and 6 bases for J; bases not matched to a gene: 9. The CDR3 is made up of 16 amino acids. The CDR3 nucleotides read TGTGCCAGCAGTCGGACAGGGGGCGAGGTCCGCAATGAGCAGTTCTTC. Translation: CASSRTGGEVRNEQFF.

This clonotype was observed many times. The rearrangement links TRBV15 to TRBJ1-5, with a weak D call TRBD1 (5 bases). From germline, CDR1 is LNHNV and CDR2 YYDKDF (reference sequence). V gave up 0 bases and J gave up 7 bases, with 13 bases separating them. This CDR3 spans 15 amino acids. In nucleotides, the CDR3 is TGTGCCACCAGCAGAGAGCGGTCAGGGTACCAGCCCCAGCATTTT. Protein sequence: CATSRERSGYQPQHF.

The sample holds a few counts of this clonotype. The rearrangement links TRBV12-3 or TRBV12-4 to TRBJ1-1; D not resolved. The CDR3 loop spans 14 amino acids. Between the trimmed V and J ends, which lost 3 bases and 0 bases, there was a span of 8 bases. The CDR3 sequence: CASSLQNMNTEAFF. As DNA, the CDR3 is TGTGCCAGCAGTTTGCAGAACATGAACACTGAAGCTTTCTTT.

This clonotype has at least ten counts. This rearrangement joins TRBV7-9 to TRBJ2-7; D gene uncertain. Germline lookup yields CDR1 SEHNR and CDR2 FQNEAQ (reference sequence). Trimming shortened V by 2 bases and J by 3 bases, and 5 bases separated the two germline ends. The length of the CDR3 is 12 residues. Written as DNA, the CDR3 is TGTGCCAGCAGCTTAAATCACTACGAGCAGTACTTC. It encodes CASSLNHYEQYF.